One and the same sample provided the 9 T cell receptor beta chains below, sequenced in a study of technical replicates of blood from several donors. TCRdb's table, derived via immunoSEQ multiplex PCR, lists solely in-frame clones and lacks some. Among 74,000 or so clones, about nine tenths were seen once, and the ten largest hold about 0.38%. Sequencing input: T cells isolated from PBMCs. These TCRs come from a human donor in good health.

This clone was picked up one time. The CDR3 sequence: CACARERLTGELFF. CDR3 sequence (DNA): TGTGCCTGCGCACGGGAAAGGCTCACCGGGGAGCTGTTTTTT. V usage is TRBV30 and J usage is TRBJ2-2, with D possibly being TRBD2 (5 bases). CDR3 length equals 14 residues. V was pared by 6 bases and J by 4 bases, with 15 bases between. Germline lookup yields CDR1 GTSNPN and CDR2 SVGIG (reference sequence). The full variable domain, rest sourced from reference TRBV30 and TRBJ2-2, is SQTIHQWPATLVQPVGSPLSLECTVEGTSNPNLYWYRQAAGRGLQLLFYSVGIGQISSEVPQNLSASRPQDRQFILSSKKLLLSDSGFYLCACARERLTGELFFGEGSRLTVL.

This sequence joins TRBV19 and TRBJ2-1, with 10 bases matching TRBD2. This CDR3 has 14 residues. Germline V gives CDR1 LNHDA, CDR2 SQIVND (reference sequence). Trimming at V came to 5 bases and at J to 8 bases, leaving 6 bases not matched to a gene. The CDR3 loop is CASSLLAGLDEQFF. DNA for the CDR3: TGTGCCAGTAGTTTACTAGCGGGATTGGATGAGCAGTTCTTC.

The chain's CDR3 is CASSLGQGAGELFF. For the CDR3, the DNA is TGCGCCAGCAGCTTGGGTCAGGGGGCCGGGGAGCTGTTTTTT. The chain employs TRBV5-1 and TRBJ2-2; TRBD1 aligns across 7 bases. The CDR3 runs 14 residues. CDR1 is SGHRS and CDR2 is YFSETQ in the germline V gene. V shed 0 bases and J 6 bases; nucleotides not matched to a gene: 2.

The chain has TRBV6-4 and TRBJ1-5; the match to TRBD1 covers 7 bases. Germline CDR1 is MRHNA and CDR2 is SNTAGT. CDR3 size: 13 residues. The V segment lost 6 bases and the J segment 3 bases; nucleotides outside the gene matches: 2. CDR3 sequence: CASRGTANQPQHF. DNA of the CDR3: TGTGCCAGCAGAGGGACAGCCAATCAGCCCCAGCATTTT.

This rearrangement joins TRBV7-6 to TRBJ1-2; 8 nucleotides line up with TRBD1. Germline CDR1 SGHVS, CDR2 FNYEAQ. CDR3 length equals 14 residues. J lost 5 bases, V lost 1 base, and 3 bases had no gene match. The CDR3, as DNA: TGTGCCAGCAGCTTAGACGACAGGGGTTATGGCTACACCTTC. Its protein is CASSLDDRGYGYTF.

The chain combines TRBV19 with TRBJ1-2, with D tentatively TRBD1 (5 bases). Germline-derived CDR1 and CDR2 are LNHDA and SQIVND (reference sequence). Trimming removed 5 bases at V and 4 bases at J, with 14 bases between. The CDR3 loop spans 14 amino acids. As DNA, the CDR3 is TGTGCCAGTAGTGGCCAGGGTTGGAGCTATGGCTACACCTTC. It specifies CASSGQGWSYGYTF.

The CDR3 protein is CASSPSSGFFYEQYF. CDR3 coding DNA: TGTGCCAGCAGCCCTTCTTCGGGGTTTTTCTACGAGCAGTACTTC. This chain uses TRBV7-9 with TRBJ2-7; TRBD2 might be the D (5 bases). Germline V CDR1 and CDR2: SEHNR, FQNEAQ (reference sequence). This CDR3 is 15 amino acids long. V lost 5 bases, J lost 3 bases, and 17 bases lay in between.

This clone was recorded once. The CDR3 DNA follows: TGTGCCAGTAGTATGGGGGGGCTCCAGCCCCAGCATTTT. It translates to CASSMGGLQPQHF. The chain carries TRBV19 and TRBJ1-5; D may be TRBD1 (6 bases). Germline assignment: CDR1 LNHDA and CDR2 SQIVND (reference sequence). This CDR3 has 13 amino acids. V lost 3 bases, J lost 7 bases, and 10 bases lay in between.

The rearrangement joins TRBV6-1 to TRBJ2-3; D might be TRBD2 (6 bases). Germline CDR1 reads MNHNS; CDR2 reads SASEGT. Trimming cost V 8 bases and J 0 bases, with 9 bases left between them. The CDR3 has 13 residues. CDR3 sequence: CASSAGSTDTQYF. CDR3 in DNA: TGTGCCAGCTCGGCGGGGAGCACAGATACGCAGTATTTT.